Presented here are 16 T cell receptor beta chains from one specimen sequenced in a study of blood T cells in healthy people across ages. Combining a sample-barcoded 5' primer with a J-beta primer mix, a second PCR ran for roughly 7 to 11 cycles. TCRdb re-called the 5' RACE reads with MiXCR, one entry per CDR3 protein. The sample has 800,000 or so distinct CDR3 sequences; around 62% are singletons. Sequenced: blood. The receptors derive from a man aged 25 to 40 in good health.

Comments on this clonotype: An end of the junction does not agree with germline; a read error may underlie this. This chain links TRBV9 with TRBJ1-2; possible D gene TRBD1, 6 bases. CDR1 SGDLS and CDR2 YYNGEE come from the germline V gene. This CDR3 region has 16 residues. DNA of the CDR3: TGTGCCGGCAGCCCTCAGACAGGAGATATTACCTATGGCTACACCTTC. Residues: CAGSPQTGDITYGYTF.

This clonotype appeared once. The rearrangement joins TRBV7-2 to TRBJ1-1, with TRBD1 matching 8 bases. The CDR3 length is 15 residues. CDR1 is SGHTA, CDR2 FQGNSA, per germline. J lost 8 bases, V lost 1 base, and 9 bases had no gene match. For the CDR3, the DNA is TGTGCCAGCAGCTTAGGTGCGGCAGGGGGCGCCGAAGCTTTCTTT. Translating gives CASSLGAAGGAEAFF.

This clonotype has just one count. Here the CDR3 DNA reads TGTGCCAGCACCCACCAGACCTACAATGAGCAGTTCTTC. Protein: CASTHQTYNEQFF. The chain combines TRBV6-2 or TRBV6-3 with TRBJ2-1, with D unclear. V was shortened by 7 bases and J by 2 bases, with 9 bases between the two germline ends. The germline V gene encodes CDR1 MNHEY and CDR2 SVGEGT. The CDR3 sequence is 13 residues long.

This clonotype was detected only once. V gene TRBV15 combines with J gene TRBJ2-3; 7 bases agree with TRBD2. The CDR3 loop spans 12 amino acids. V was pared by 6 bases and J by 4 bases, with 1 base of the junction left unmatched. Germline V gene lookup returns CDR1 LNHNV and CDR2 YYDKDF (reference sequence). The CDR3 coding sequence is TGTGCCACCAGACGGGGGGCAGATACGCAGTATTTT. It specifies CATRRGADTQYF.

CDR3 nucleotides: TGTGCCAGCAGTCTGGACAGGAGCTCCTATAATTCACCCCTCCACTTT. Protein: CASSLDRSSYNSPLHF. The chain combines TRBV2 with TRBJ1-6; 7 bases fit TRBD1. V shed 5 bases, J shed 0 bases, and the junction held 4 bases outside the gene matches. The V gene's germline CDR1 is SNHLY and CDR2 FYNNEI. This CDR3 comprises 16 residues.

V is TRBV20-1 and J is TRBJ2-7; 7 bases match TRBD2. The CDR3 totals 11 residues. Trimming cost V 8 bases and J 4 bases; bases outside gene matches: 5. Germline CDR1 is DFQATT and CDR2 is SNEGSKA (reference sequence). Here the CDR3 DNA reads TGCAGTCTGCGGGGGAGGTACGAGCAGTACTTC. It is translated as CSLRGRYEQYF.

The chain joins TRBV6-2 or TRBV6-3 to TRBJ2-2; D might be TRBD2 (6 bases). The CDR3 contains 14 residues. Germline values: CDR1 MNHEY, CDR2 SVGEGT. The V end was cut by 11 bases, the J end by 0 bases, with 13 bases between. CDR3 sequence reads: CAGRDSANTGELFF. The CDR3 bases are TGTGCCGGTCGGGACTCCGCGAACACCGGGGAGCTGTTTTTT.

The chain joins TRBV6-2 or TRBV6-3 to TRBJ2-5; weak D call: TRBD2 (6 bases). The CDR3 is 13 residues long. V lost 9 bases and J 2 bases, leaving 13 bases between the germline ends. The germline V gene has CDR1 MNHEY and CDR2 SVGEGT. The CDR3 is CASVEGEQETQYF. CDR3 DNA: TGTGCCAGTGTGGAGGGTGAACAAGAGACCCAGTACTTC.

This rearrangement joins TRBV29-1 to TRBJ2-4; 10 nucleotides align to TRBD2. The assigned J gene may be wrong: the sequence end matches TRBJ2-7 better. The germline gives CDR1 SQVTM, CDR2 ANQGSEA. This CDR3 has 14 residues. CDR3 nucleotide sequence: TGCAGCGTTCAGTCTAGCGGGAGTTCCTACGAGCAGTACTTC. Translation: CSVQSSGSSYEQYF.

The chain is built from TRBV20-1 and TRBJ1-1; perhaps TRBD1 as D (6 bases). Trimming shortened V by 2 bases and J by 2 bases, and 12 bases separated the two germline ends. The germline CDR1 and CDR2 sequences are DFQATT and SNEGSKA (reference sequence). This CDR3 spans 14 amino acids. The CDR3 nucleotides are TGCAGTGCTAGATGGCAGGGGATTAACACTGAAGCTTTCTTT. Translated, it gives CSARWQGINTEAFF.

The rearrangement uses TRBV9 and TRBJ2-1; 8 positions match TRBD1. The germline gives CDR1 SGDLS, CDR2 YYNGEE. Trimming took 3 bases from V and 8 from J; bases not matched to a gene: 10. CDR3 size: 15 residues. This CDR3 reads CASSAWTGTKDEQFF. The CDR3 DNA is TGTGCCAGCAGCGCCTGGACAGGGACGAAAGATGAGCAGTTCTTC.

The chain's CDR3 is CASSYSGVLRGETQYF. CDR3 bases: TGTGCCAGCAGTTACTCCGGGGTCTTGAGGGGAGAGACCCAGTACTTC. This chain links TRBV6-5 with TRBJ2-5; D is tentatively TRBD1 or TRBD2 (5 bases each). Trimming left V 0 bases short and J 4 bases short, with 15 bases between. The CDR3 is 16 residues long. Per the germline V gene, CDR1 is MNHEY and CDR2 is SVGAGI.

This clonotype was observed a few times. The gene calls are TRBV6-6 and TRBJ2-3; 8 nucleotides match TRBD1. CDR3 length equals 15 residues. The V gene end was trimmed by 5 bases and the J gene end by 2 bases; junction bases not matched to a gene: 6. CDR1 and CDR2 from the germline V gene are MNHNY and SVGAGI (reference sequence). CDR3 coding DNA: TGTGCCAGCAGTCTTAGGACAGGGAACACAGATACGCAGTATTTT. Translating it yields CASSLRTGNTDTQYF.

The DNA of the CDR3 is TGTGCCAGCAGCCTATCGAGACTAGCGACAGATACGCAGTATTTT. Its translation is CASSLSRLATDTQYF. This chain joins TRBV6-2 or TRBV6-3 and TRBJ2-3; 8 bases are shared with TRBD2. The CDR3 is 15 residues long. CDR1 and CDR2 from the germline V gene are MNHEY and SVGEGT. J lost 3 bases, V lost 6 bases, and 8 bases had no gene match.

In this sample, this clonotype turned up a few times. This chain links TRBV13 with TRBJ2-3, with TRBD2 matching 13 bases. The trim removed 5 bases at V and 2 bases at J, leaving 4 bases unmatched. Germline V gene sequence: CDR1 PRHDT, CDR2 FYEKMQ (reference sequence). The CDR3 length is 16 residues. CDR3 amino acids: CASSDTSGGATDTQYF. The CDR3, as DNA: TGTGCCAGCAGCGACACTAGCGGGGGGGCCACAGATACGCAGTATTTT.

The V gene is TRBV7-2, the J gene TRBJ1-4; 7 nucleotides match TRBD1. After removal of 1 base from V and 3 bases from J, the junction contained 2 bases not matched to a gene. CDR1 SGHTA and CDR2 FQGNSA come from the germline V gene. The CDR3 extends over 15 amino acids. This chain's CDR3 is CASSLVGGANEKLFF. CDR3 DNA: TGTGCCAGCAGCTTAGTAGGGGGCGCTAATGAAAAACTGTTTTTT.